This TCR beta chain originates from a study of graft-versus-host responses after intestinal transplantation. At the level of the study: Multivisceral, liver-intestinal, or isolated intestinal grafts were transplanted into recipients.

The method was immunoSEQ multiplex PCR; TCRdb's version includes in-frame clones alone and lacks a portion of them. This sample has around 100,000 clones, with over 85% found just once. On this clone: Its antigen remains unidentified.

Germline-derived CDR1 and CDR2 are MNHEY and SMNVEV (reference sequence). The CDR3 contains 24 residues. The trim removed 2 bases at V and 2 bases at J, leaving 26 bases unmatched. The TCR comes from a human donor who was the organ donor for an intestinal transplant. J is TRBJ2-3 and V is TRBV27, with TRBD2 matching over 12 bases. Sample: unstimulated CD4+ T cells sorted from spleen or lymph node cells, taken before transplant. For the CDR3, the DNA is TGTGCCAGCAGTTTAAGGAGGGGTCGGGGGGGACTAGCGGGCCAATGGGTCCCCACAGATACGCAGTATTTT. This sequence encodes CASSLRRGRGGLAGQWVPTDTQYF.